Listed below are T cell receptor beta chains from one sample, sequenced in a study of regulatory T cells. Data came from immunoSEQ multiplex PCR; TCRdb stores just in-frame clones and leaves some out. Of about 20,000 clones listed, 93% are singletons. The sample taken for sequencing was CD8+ T cells sorted from blood. The receptors come from a child aged 2 to 10 with CD3G deficiency. The CDR3 runs from the conserved cysteine through the conserved F or W. The order of the fields is J gene, V gene, D gene, CDR3 DNA, CDR3 protein. D genes are given only for firm matches.

j_call: TRBJ2-1
v_call: TRBV10-2
d_call: TRBD2
cdr3_nt: TGCGCCAGCAGTGAGGGATGGGGACTAACCTTCAATGAGCAGTTCTTC
cdr3_aa: CASSEGWGLTFNEQFF

j_call: TRBJ1-2
v_call: TRBV19
d_call: -
cdr3_nt: TGTGCCAGTAGTATGGCGGGGCCGGCCTATGGCTACACCTTC
cdr3_aa: CASSMAGPAYGYTF

j_call: TRBJ1-5
v_call: TRBV28
d_call: -
cdr3_nt: TGTGCCAGCGCAGGTCTGGATAATCAGCCCCAGCATTTT
cdr3_aa: CASAGLDNQPQHF

j_call: TRBJ1-5
v_call: TRBV28
d_call: -
cdr3_nt: TGTGCCAGCAGACCTACAGGCTTCAATCAGCCCCAGCATTTT
cdr3_aa: CASRPTGFNQPQHF

j_call: TRBJ2-7
v_call: TRBV28
d_call: -
cdr3_nt: TGTGCCAGCAGTTCACCATATCCCCGGGATGCGGCCAGCTCCTACGAGCAGTACTTC
cdr3_aa: CASSSPYPRDAASSYEQYF

j_call: TRBJ1-2
v_call: TRBV20-1
d_call: -
cdr3_nt: TGCAGTGCTTGGAGGGGGGGTGGCTACACCTTC
cdr3_aa: CSAWRGGGYTF

j_call: TRBJ2-2
v_call: TRBV5-1
d_call: -
cdr3_nt: TGCGCCAGCAGCTTGAGGGGACTCAGCGGGGAGCTGTTTTTT
cdr3_aa: CASSLRGLSGELFF

j_call: TRBJ2-7
v_call: TRBV9
d_call: -
cdr3_nt: TGTGCCAGCAGCGTAGGTATCATCTACGAGCAGTACTTC
cdr3_aa: CASSVGIIYEQYF

j_call: TRBJ2-1
v_call: TRBV28
d_call: -
cdr3_nt: TGTGCCAGCAGTTTATCCATTAGCGCCCACAATGAGCAGTTCTTC
cdr3_aa: CASSLSISAHNEQFF

j_call: TRBJ1-2
v_call: TRBV28
d_call: -
cdr3_nt: TGTGCCAGCAGTTTAGGATTTGGGGCCCGCGGTGGCTACACCTTC
cdr3_aa: CASSLGFGARGGYTF

j_call: TRBJ1-1
v_call: TRBV28
d_call: -
cdr3_nt: TGTGCCAGCAGTTTGGGGGGGCTAAACACTGAAGCTTTCTTT
cdr3_aa: CASSLGGLNTEAFF

j_call: TRBJ2-7
v_call: TRBV6-6
d_call: -
cdr3_nt: TGTGCCAGCAGTTACTCGTTGAATTTCGAGCAGTACTTC
cdr3_aa: CASSYSLNFEQYF

j_call: TRBJ2-5
v_call: TRBV27
d_call: -
cdr3_nt: TGTGCCAGCAGTACCAAGGTTGGGCAGCAGGTCGTCCAGTACTTC
cdr3_aa: CASSTKVGQQVVQYF

j_call: TRBJ2-3
v_call: TRBV19
d_call: -
cdr3_nt: TGTGCCAGTAGTCTAGGTCCGGGACCACGTCGCACAGATACGCAGTATTTT
cdr3_aa: CASSLGPGPRRTDTQYF

j_call: TRBJ2-1
v_call: TRBV19
d_call: TRBD2
cdr3_nt: TGTGCCAGTAGTATAAGCCTAGCGGGAGTAAATGAGCAGTTCTTC
cdr3_aa: CASSISLAGVNEQFF

j_call: TRBJ1-1
v_call: TRBV4-1
d_call: TRBD1
cdr3_nt: TGCGCCAGCAGCCAAGTTTACAGGGGGAACACTGAAGCTTTCTTT
cdr3_aa: CASSQVYRGNTEAFF

j_call: TRBJ2-5
v_call: TRBV7-6
d_call: TRBD2
cdr3_nt: TGTGCCAGCAGCTTAATCCTGTACGGGACTAGCGGGAGGGGTAGAGAGACCCAGTACTTC
cdr3_aa: CASSLILYGTSGRGRETQYF

j_call: TRBJ1-5
v_call: TRBV28
d_call: -
cdr3_nt: TGTGCCAGCAGTCCGACCGTCCCGACAGCGCAGCCCCAGCATTTT
cdr3_aa: CASSPTVPTAQPQHF